A single sample is the source of the 30 T cell receptor beta chains below, sequenced in a study of post-analysis software for immune sequencing data. Study-level points and caveats: Elevated frequency relative to controls characterized about 5 TRBV segments in patients, TRBV5-6, TRBV5-1 and TRBV20-1 among them.

Their antigen targets remain unknown. Researchers reported that TCR beta cDNA libraries carried unique molecular identifiers. Via MiXCR, TCRdb re-called the PCR reads, giving one row per CDR3 protein. The sample lists fewer than 850,000 distinct CDR3 sequences; roughly 27% were seen once. Sequenced: blood. These receptors were collected from a girl aged 10-17 years with multiple sclerosis.

This clonotype was seen more than once but under ten times. The V call is TRBV6-1, the J call TRBJ1-2, with D unresolved. The V gene's germline CDR1 is MNHNS and CDR2 SASEGT. The CDR3 has 12 amino acids. The V end was cut by 2 bases, the J end by 4 bases, with 5 bases between. DNA of the CDR3: TGTGCCAGCAGTGAACTGAGCTATGGCTACACCTTC. It translates to CASSELSYGYTF.

There are a few counts of this clonotype. The V gene is TRBV10-3, the J gene TRBJ2-1; maybe TRBD1 (5 bases). The CDR3 runs 14 residues. The V gene's germline CDR1 is ENHRY and CDR2 SYGVKD. Trimming pared 4 bases from V and 8 bases from J, leaving 15 bases between. The CDR3 DNA reads as TGTGCCATCAGTGTTGGGCAGGGTTTCCATGAGCAGTTCTTC. Its protein product is CAISVGQGFHEQFF.

This clonotype appeared a few times. This chain joins TRBV11-3 and TRBJ2-1; D is ambiguous. The V gene's germline CDR1 is SGHNT and CDR2 YENEEA. The CDR3 covers 13 residues. V gave up 5 bases and J gave up 6 bases, with 11 bases separating them. CDR3 coding DNA: TGTGCCAGCAGCCCTTATCCCCCCAATGAGCAGTTCTTC. Encoded protein: CASSPYPPNEQFF.

This clonotype turned up a few times. This sequence joins TRBV3-1 and TRBJ1-2; D perhaps matches TRBD1 (5 bases). CDR3 length: 12 amino acids. Trimming removed 6 bases from V and 2 bases from J, with 7 bases in between. CDR1 is LGHDT, CDR2 YNNKEL, per germline (reference sequence). Here the CDR3 reads CASRGVNYGYTF. In DNA, the CDR3 is TGTGCCAGCAGAGGGGTAAACTATGGCTACACCTTC.

This clonotype was counted at least ten times. Its ends do not fully match the called genes, so a read error is possible. This chain joins TRBV7-9 and TRBJ1-5; 8 bases fit TRBD1. The CDR3 has 13 amino acids. Germline V lookup: CDR1 SEHNR, CDR2 FQNEAQ (reference sequence). CDR3 loop: CASSSGGNQPQHF. The CDR3 DNA reads as TGTGCCAGCAGTTCAGGGGGCAATCAGCCTCAGCATTTT.

The chain has TRBV6-6 and TRBJ1-3, with D uncertain. Trimming removed 2 bases from V and 4 bases from J, with 6 bases in between. Per germline, CDR1 MNHNY and CDR2 SVGAGI (reference sequence). CDR3 length: 13 residues. CDR3 in DNA: TGTGCCAGCAGTTACACAGCCGGAAACACCATATATTTT. Amino acid sequence: CASSYTAGNTIYF.

The chain uses TRBV5-1 and TRBJ2-1; TRBD2 agrees at 15 bases. The germline CDR1 and CDR2 sequences are SGHRS and YFSETQ. The CDR3 contains 17 residues. V trimming: 4 bases; J trimming: 6 bases; junction bases outside the gene matches: 8. The chain's CDR3 is CASSPGLAGGPGNEQFF. CDR3 sequence (DNA): TGCGCCAGCAGCCCCGGACTAGCGGGAGGGCCGGGCAATGAGCAGTTCTTC.

The chain links TRBV28 to TRBJ2-1, with 10 bases identical to TRBD2. V was pared by 0 bases and J by 8 bases, with 7 bases of the junction left unmatched. The CDR3 is made up of 16 amino acids. Germline CDR1 and CDR2: MDHEN and SYDVKM. The CDR3 DNA reads TGTGCCAGCAGTTTATGGTCTAGCGGGAGTAGGCATGAGCAGTTCTTC. Translation gives CASSLWSSGSRHEQFF.

This clonotype was picked up a small number of times. A much more abundant neighbour one base away suggests this may be a read error. The chain recombines TRBV10-3 with TRBJ2-5; D ambiguous. The CDR3 covers 15 residues. Germline V lookup: CDR1 ENHRY, CDR2 SYGVKD. The CDR3 coding sequence is TGTGCCACCTCCGGGTTGGCTAAGCGAAAAGAGACCCGGTACTTC. It codes for CATSGLAKRKETRYF.

The chain has TRBV28 and TRBJ1-6, with unresolved D. This CDR3 has 13 amino acids. Trimming removed 6 bases at V and 7 bases at J, with 10 bases between. Germline V gives CDR1 MDHEN, CDR2 SYDVKM. The CDR3 bases are TGTGCCAGCAGAAGGACGGCCAATTCACCCCTCCACTTT. Amino acid sequence: CASRRTANSPLHF. Together with reference TRBV28 and TRBJ1-6, the CDR3 gives the full variable domain: DVKVTQSSRYLVKRTGEKVFLECVQDMDHENMFWYRQDPGLGLRLIYFSYDVKMKEKGDIPEGYSVSREKKERFSLILESASTNQTSMYLCASRRTANSPLHFGNGTRLTVT.

The rearrangement links TRBV5-1 to TRBJ2-5; D might be TRBD1 (5 bases). The better agreement between TRBJ2-7 and the DNA end casts doubt on the J call. The CDR3 is 13 amino acids. Germline values: CDR1 SGHRS, CDR2 YFSETQ. CDR3 nucleotide sequence: TGCGCCAGCAGCTTGGAGGGGCGCCACGAGCAGTACTTC. Residues: CASSLEGRHEQYF.

This clonotype showed up just a few times. The CDR3 sequence is CSAVTGTSGTYEQFF. In DNA form, the CDR3 reads TGCAGTGCCGTTACCGGGACTAGCGGGACATATGAGCAGTTCTTC. The rearrangement links TRBV20-1 to TRBJ2-1; 13 bases match TRBD2. This CDR3 has 15 residues. V lost 6 bases, J lost 8 bases, and 10 bases stayed unmatched. Germline V gene sequence: CDR1 DFQATT, CDR2 SNEGSKA (reference sequence).

This clonotype was counted a few times. The gene calls are TRBV9 and TRBJ2-1, with 7 bases fitting TRBD2. V shed 2 bases and J 6 bases; nucleotides not matched to a gene: 8. The CDR3 runs to 15 residues. Germline CDR1 SGDLS, CDR2 YYNGEE. The CDR3: CASSVGAGEVNEQFF. CDR3 DNA: TGTGCCAGCAGCGTCGGGGCGGGAGAAGTCAATGAGCAGTTCTTC. The full variable domain, in which reference TRBV9 and TRBJ2-1 provide the parts outside the CDR3, is DSGVTQTPKHLITATGQRVTLRCSPRSGDLSVYWYQQSLDQGLQFLIQYYNGEERAKGNILERFSAQQFPDLHSELNLSSLELGDSALYFCASSVGAGEVNEQFFGPGTRLTVL.

As regards this clonotype: A read error may be the cause here, since a much bigger clone is one base away. This chain links TRBV20-1 with TRBJ2-1, with 7 positions matching TRBD2. Per germline, CDR1 DFQATT and CDR2 SNEGSKA (reference sequence). V was pared by 6 bases and J by 4 bases, with 9 bases of the junction left unmatched. The CDR3 has 14 amino acids. This CDR3 reads CSAPATSPYNEQFF. DNA for the CDR3: TGCAGTGCCCCCGCGACTAGCCCGTACAATGAGCAGTTCTTC.

This clonotype has more than one count but fewer than ten. The V call is TRBV29-1, the J call TRBJ2-2; no firm D call. CDR3 length: 12 residues. The germline V and J ends were trimmed by 6 bases and 0 bases, with 5 bases remaining between them. Germline-derived CDR1 and CDR2 are SQVTM and ANQGSEA. In DNA form, the CDR3 reads TGCAGCGTCCGTTCGAACACCGGGGAGCTGTTTTTT. Its translation is CSVRSNTGELFF.

The chain is built from TRBV4-1 and TRBJ2-6, with TRBD1 matching over 7 bases. Looked up from germline, CDR1 is MGHRA and CDR2 is YSYEKL. The CDR3 has 19 amino acids. V gave up 4 bases and J gave up 0 bases; unmatched junction bases: 12. CDR3 sequence (DNA): TGCGCCAGCAGCCCCTTCGGGGACAGAGAGTCCTCTGGGGCCAACGTCCTGACTTTC. Its protein product is CASSPFGDRESSGANVLTF.

This clonotype was detected ten times or more. The CDR3 DNA is TGTGCCAGCAGTCGCGACCAGTCTGGGGCCAACGTCCTGACTTTC. It codes for CASSRDQSGANVLTF. The rearrangement joins TRBV6-6 to TRBJ2-6; D is undetermined. Germline CDR1 is MNHNY and CDR2 is SVGAGI (reference sequence). Trimming removed 5 bases at V and 1 base at J, with 9 bases between. The CDR3 runs to 15 residues.

The rearrangement links TRBV29-1 to TRBJ1-2; tentatively, D is TRBD1 (5 bases). Germline V gives CDR1 SQVTM, CDR2 ANQGSEA. This CDR3 spans 14 amino acids. The V gene lost 3 bases and the J gene lost 2 bases, with 13 bases spanning the gap. The CDR3 DNA reads as TGCAGCGTTGAGGGCCGAGGGGTCAACTATGGCTACACCTTC. Translation: CSVEGRGVNYGYTF. The full variable domain, completed using reference TRBV29-1 and TRBJ1-2, is SAVISQKPSRDICQRGTSLTIQCQVDSQVTMMFWYRQQPGQSLTLIATANQGSEATYESGFVIDKFPISRPNLTFSTLTVSNMSPEDSSIYLCSVEGRGVNYGYTFGSGTRLTVV.

V and J are TRBV7-8 and TRBJ1-5, with TRBD1 as a possible D gene (6 bases). Germline V gene lookup returns CDR1 SGHVS and CDR2 FQNEAQ. CDR3 size: 15 residues. Between the trimmed V and J ends, which lost 6 bases and 1 base, there was a span of 13 bases. CDR3 DNA sequence: TGTGCCAGCAGACCTGGGACATCAAGCAATCAGCCCCAGCATTTT. It yields the protein CASRPGTSSNQPQHF.

This chain links TRBV27 with TRBJ2-1, with D tentatively TRBD2 (6 bases). Gene TRBJ2-7 matches the end of the DNA better, so the J call may be wrong. The germline CDR1 and CDR2 sequences are MNHEY and SMNVEV (reference sequence). This CDR3 has 13 amino acids. The CDR3 sequence: CASSFSAGWVQYF. The CDR3, as DNA: TGTGCCAGCAGTTTTTCGGCGGGGTGGGTGCAGTACTTC.

The chain combines TRBV5-8 with TRBJ2-1, with D possibly being TRBD1 (5 bases). Germline CDR1 and CDR2: SGHTS and YDEGEE. V was clipped by 0 bases and J by 4 bases, with 14 bases between them. The CDR3 has 16 amino acids. CDR3 bases: TGTGCCAGCAGCTTGGAACCGACAGCCTCATACAATGAGCAGTTCTTC. Its translation: CASSLEPTASYNEQFF.

The chain carries TRBV4-3 and TRBJ2-7; possible D gene TRBD2, 5 bases. V was clipped by 0 bases and J by 2 bases, with 11 bases between them. Germline V gene sequence: CDR1 LGHNA, CDR2 YSLEER. The length of the CDR3 is 15 residues. CDR3 DNA: TGCGCCAGCAGCCAAGACCTTTTCGGGACCTACGAGCAGTACTTC. Its translation is CASSQDLFGTYEQYF.

The V and J genes are TRBV7-6 and TRBJ1-5; maybe TRBD1 (5 bases). The V end lost 5 bases, the J end lost 3 bases, and 11 bases lay between the germline ends. The CDR3 has 14 amino acids. In germline, CDR1 is SGHVS, CDR2 FNYEAQ. CDR3 nucleotides: TGTGCCAGCAGCCCGGGACTGACCAATCAGCCCCAGCATTTT. It encodes CASSPGLTNQPQHF.

This rearrangement joins TRBV28 to TRBJ1-4; a possible D gene is TRBD1 (5 bases). Germline CDR1 and CDR2: MDHEN and SYDVKM. V lost 3 bases to trimming and J lost 8 bases, with 13 bases between them. There are 14 residues in the CDR3. CDR3 in amino acids: CASSFSGTGEKLFF. DNA for the CDR3: TGTGCCAGCAGTTTCTCCGGGACGGGCGAAAAACTGTTTTTT. The whole variable domain, filled in from reference TRBV28 and TRBJ1-4, reads DVKVTQSSRYLVKRTGEKVFLECVQDMDHENMFWYRQDPGLGLRLIYFSYDVKMKEKGDIPEGYSVSREKKERFSLILESASTNQTSMYLCASSFSGTGEKLFFGSGTQLSVL.

The chain couples TRBV7-6 to TRBJ2-3; TRBD2 is a possible D gene (6 bases). Germline CDR1 and CDR2: SGHVS and FNYEAQ. The V end was cut by 4 bases, the J end by 4 bases, with 12 bases between. CDR3 size: 14 residues. Here the CDR3 reads CASSSTLAADTQYF. The CDR3 DNA is TGTGCCAGCAGCTCCACACTAGCAGCAGATACGCAGTATTTT.

This sequence joins TRBV20-1 and TRBJ2-4; the match to TRBD1 covers 8 bases. V lost 5 bases to trimming and J lost 0 bases; unmatched junction nucleotides: 3. The CDR3 length is 14 residues. From germline, CDR1 is DFQATT and CDR2 SNEGSKA (reference sequence). CDR3 nucleotides: TGCAGTGCTGGACAGGGTAGAGCCAAAAACATTCAGTACTTC. Amino acids: CSAGQGRAKNIQYF.

This chain connects TRBV11-2 to TRBJ1-5; D remains ambiguous. The CDR3 runs to 15 residues. Germline CDR1 SGHAT, CDR2 FQNNGV. Trimming shortened V by 0 bases and J by 3 bases, and 9 bases separated the two germline ends. In nucleotides, the CDR3 is TGTGCCAGCAGCTTAGATGTCCAGCCCAATCAGCCCCAGCATTTT. Amino acids: CASSLDVQPNQPQHF.

This chain joins TRBV20-1 and TRBJ1-2, with unresolved D. This CDR3 contains 11 residues. V was clipped by 5 bases and J by 5 bases, with 9 bases between them. CDR1 and CDR2 (germline): DFQATT, SNEGSKA (reference sequence). CDR3 nucleotide sequence: TGCAGTGCTCACAGCCCTTATGGCTACACCTTC. Translating it yields CSAHSPYGYTF.

In this sample, this clonotype turned up a few times. The V and J genes are TRBV2 and TRBJ1-2, with TRBD1 identical over 11 bases. The CDR3 has 14 residues. Losses at the gene ends were 7 bases for V and 4 bases for J; bases not matched to a gene: 5. Germline CDR1 is SNHLY and CDR2 is FYNNEI. The CDR3 loop is CASTSGTGGYGYTF. CDR3 bases: TGTGCCAGCACCTCCGGGACAGGGGGCTATGGCTACACCTTC. The full variable domain, rest sourced from reference TRBV2 and TRBJ1-2, is EPEVTQTPSHQVTQMGQEVILRCVPISNHLYFYWYRQILGQKVEFLVSFYNNEISEKSEIFDDQFSVERPDGSNFTLKIRSTKLEDSAMYFCASTSGTGGYGYTFGSGTRLTVV.

This chain links TRBV20-1 with TRBJ2-7; D may be TRBD1 or TRBD2 (6 bases each). This CDR3 is built from 16 residues. Trimming left V 0 bases short and J 7 bases short, with 22 bases between. Germline CDR1 and CDR2: DFQATT and SNEGSKA (reference sequence). CDR3: CSARESLAGQGGEQYF. CDR3 bases: TGCAGTGCTAGAGAGTCCCTTGCGGGCCAAGGGGGGGAGCAGTACTTC.